The 3 T cell receptor beta chains presented below share a single source sample, sequenced in a study of T-cell reconstitution after alpha-beta-depleted transplantation in children. Unique molecular identifiers were used to barcode this TCRbeta library. MiXCR, run by TCRdb on the PCR reads, gives a single entry per CDR3 protein. The profile shows nearly 9,500 distinct CDR3 sequences, about 14% of them singletons. Sequencing used PBMCs, mostly from graft donor cells, obtained 60 days after TCRalphabeta/CD19-depleted stem cell transplant. Receptors were obtained from a male patient aged 10 to 17 who had a stem cell transplant for acute lymphoblastic leukemia, so the T cells may come from the graft donor.

This clonotype was seen repeatedly, ten times or more. V and J are TRBV4-1 and TRBJ1-6, with D uncertain. With 1 base removed from V and 0 bases from J, the gap between germline ends came to 7 bases. This CDR3 has 16 amino acids. Per the germline V gene, CDR1 is MGHRA and CDR2 is YSYEKL. The CDR3 here is CASSQAVFSYNSPLHF. Written as DNA, the CDR3 is TGCGCCAGCAGCCAAGCAGTCTTCTCCTATAATTCACCCCTCCACTTT.

This clonotype has ten or more counts. This chain connects TRBV19 to TRBJ1-1, with 7 bases lining up with TRBD1. This CDR3 contains 13 residues. From germline, CDR1 is LNHDA and CDR2 SQIVND (reference sequence). V lost 6 bases and J lost 4; bases outside the gene matches: 5. As DNA, the CDR3 is TGTGCCAGTAGGGCAGGGGGTTTCACTGAAGCTTTCTTT. Translating gives CASRAGGFTEAFF.

Ten or more counts support this clonotype. The chain employs TRBV27 and TRBJ2-3; D call uncertain. This CDR3 region has 14 residues. V was clipped by 5 bases and J by 0 bases, with 9 bases between them. The germline gives CDR1 MNHEY, CDR2 SMNVEV (reference sequence). As DNA, the CDR3 is TGTGCCAGCAGTAGCCACGGGAGCACAGATACGCAGTATTTT. This translates into CASSSHGSTDTQYF.